This T cell receptor beta chain stems from a study of blood T cell repertoires in COVID-19. Study as a whole: COVID-19 samples from acute and convalescent phases originated in the United States, Italy and Spain. In each case, the material was cDNA or gDNA derived from T cells, B-cell-depleted T cells, or PBMCs.

Original methodology: Amplification with reference gene primers provided the estimates of nucleated cell counts. The assay was immunoSEQ multiplex PCR, and TCRdb's table has in-frame clones only and misses some. The V and J calls and clone size come from that table; D and trimming were worked out from the DNA. Among 60,000 to 70,000 clones listed, around 86% were seen once. The ends lost 5 bases at V and 1 base at J; junction bases unmatched: 1. The CDR3 contains 12 residues. CDR1 is GTSNPN, CDR2 SVGIG, per germline (reference sequence). The chain recombines TRBV30 with TRBJ2-5; 7 bases map to TRBD1. This clonotype was sampled from a woman aged 55-70 years with acute or convalescent COVID-19. The sequencing sample was made of peripheral blood. CDR3 region: CAWDRVQETQYF. As DNA, the CDR3 is TGTGCCTGGGACAGGGTCCAAGAGACCCAGTACTTC.